These 13 T cell receptor beta chains were all obtained from the same sample, sequenced in a study of spatial heterogeneity in lung cancer. From the 5' RACE reads, TCRdb called clonotypes with MiXCR, one entry per CDR3 protein. The sample includes around 41,000 distinct CDR3 sequences, about 22% seen only once; the top ten take about 7.7%. Time point noted: blood at routine non-recurrence follow-up after resection. This specimen consisted of PBMCs, obtained at follow-up. Source of these receptors: a female donor with early-stage non-small cell lung cancer.

This clonotype appeared many times. The chain joins TRBV20-1 to TRBJ2-2; a weak D match, TRBD1 (6 bases). Trimming stripped 5 bases from V and 4 bases from J, with 14 bases between. The CDR3 sequence is 14 residues long. CDR1 is DFQATT, CDR2 SNEGSKA, per germline (reference sequence). The CDR3 region is CSAYSGEVTGELFF. In DNA form, the CDR3 reads TGCAGTGCTTATTCAGGGGAAGTCACCGGGGAGCTGTTTTTT.

In this sample, this clonotype turned up a few times. The V gene is TRBV21-1, the J gene TRBJ2-7; TRBD2 is taken as the D call from the table, unchecked against the DNA. TRBV21-1 is reported as a pseudogene. The CDR3 length is 22 residues. CDR3 loop: CASSKKDGLAVLLLPSMYEQYV. In nucleotides, the CDR3 is TGTGCCAGCAGCAAAAAGGACGGACTAGCGGTCCTCCTACTCCCATCTATGTACGAGCAGTACGTC.

This clonotype was seen repeatedly, ten times or more. CDR3 region: CASSQGDRLVYEQYV. CDR3 DNA: TGCGCCAGCAGCCAGGGCGACAGGCTAGTCTACGAGCAGTACGTC. The chain couples TRBV4-1 to TRBJ2-7; a weak D match, TRBD1 (6 bases). This CDR3 is 15 amino acids long. CDR1 MGHRA and CDR2 YSYEKL come from the germline V gene. V was clipped by 3 bases and J by 3 bases, with 15 bases between them.

This clonotype was picked up a small number of times. The rearrangement uses TRBV7-8 and TRBJ1-6; D gene uncertain. The germline V gene encodes CDR1 SGHVS and CDR2 FQNEAQ. The length of the CDR3 is 15 residues. V was shortened by 5 bases and J by 7 bases, with 15 bases between the two germline ends. As DNA, the CDR3 is TGTGCCAGCAGCAATGTTTGGGCCGAGAATTCACCCCTCCACTTT. Translated: CASSNVWAENSPLHF.

This clonotype showed up many times. J is TRBJ2-1 and V is TRBV12-3 or TRBV12-4; D call uncertain. This CDR3 is built from 11 residues. V lost 2 bases, J lost 9 bases, and 5 bases lay in between. Written as DNA, the CDR3 is TGTGCCAGCAGTTTAAAGACTGAGCAGTTCTTC. Translation: CASSLKTEQFF.

The chain carries TRBV4-1 and TRBJ1-2; D unresolved. V lost 0 bases, J lost 1 base, and 6 bases lay in between. Per germline, CDR1 MGHRA and CDR2 YSYEKL. This CDR3 is 14 amino acids long. The CDR3 coding sequence is TGCGCCAGCAGCCAAGAAGAGTTTAACTATGGCTACACCTTC. This codes for CASSQEEFNYGYTF.

The chain uses TRBV20-1 and TRBJ2-3; 7 positions agree with TRBD2. The CDR3 extends over 15 amino acids. The junction had 10 bases not matched to a gene; V was cut back by 6 bases and J by 1 base. In germline, CDR1 is DFQATT, CDR2 SNEGSKA (reference sequence). The CDR3 here is CSARRGFSRTDTQYF. CDR3 in DNA: TGCAGTGCAAGGCGGGGGTTTTCTCGCACAGATACGCAGTATTTT.

Ten or more counts support this clonotype. CDR3 residues: CASSLNHEYYGYTF. The DNA for the CDR3 is TGTGCCAGCAGCTTAAATCACGAATACTATGGCTACACCTTC. The genes are TRBV11-2 and TRBJ1-2; D remains ambiguous. Trimming cost V 2 bases and J 3 bases, with 10 bases left between them. Germline CDR1 is SGHAT and CDR2 is FQNNGV. The CDR3 is 14 amino acids.

This clonotype came up many times. The gene calls are TRBV6-4 and TRBJ1-5; possibly TRBD1 for D (5 bases). This CDR3 has 14 amino acids. Germline-derived CDR1 and CDR2 are MRHNA and SNTAGT. V was shortened by 2 bases and J by 4 bases, with 9 bases between the two germline ends. DNA of the CDR3: TGTGCCAGCAGTGACCTGGCAGGGAATCAGCCCCAGCATTTT. It codes for CASSDLAGNQPQHF.

The chain combines TRBV7-2 with TRBJ2-3; D uncertain. The V end was cut by 0 bases, the J end by 3 bases, with 7 bases between. The germline V gene encodes CDR1 SGHTA and CDR2 FQGNSA. The CDR3 has 14 residues. Written as DNA, the CDR3 is TGTGCCAGCAGCTTAGCGATCGGGACAGATACGCAGTATTTT. This encodes CASSLAIGTDTQYF.

This clonotype was counted ten times or more. V is TRBV5-1 and J is TRBJ2-3; 7 bases are shared with TRBD2. The V and J ends lost 4 bases and 6 bases, in that order; junction bases with no gene match: 8. CDR3 length: 14 residues. The germline V gene encodes CDR1 SGHRS and CDR2 YFSETQ. The CDR3: CASSLVAGEDTQYF. The CDR3 region has the DNA TGCGCCAGCAGCCTTGTAGCGGGTGAGGATACGCAGTATTTT.

The chain joins TRBV9 to TRBJ2-1, with 8 positions matching TRBD1. V shed 0 bases and J 2 bases; nucleotides not matched to a gene: 1. CDR1 is SGDLS and CDR2 is YYNGEE in the germline V gene. CDR3 size: 15 residues. The CDR3 DNA sequence: TGTGCCAGCAGCGTAGAGGACAGGGCCTACAATGAGCAGTTCTTC. Its translation: CASSVEDRAYNEQFF.

This clonotype was counted between two and nine times. The chain recombines TRBV11-2 with TRBJ1-1; D ambiguous. Per germline, CDR1 SGHAT and CDR2 FQNNGV. The germline V and J ends were trimmed by 7 bases and 3 bases, with 15 bases remaining between them. The CDR3 has 14 residues. The CDR3 loop reads CASIQVVGYTEAFF. The CDR3 region has the DNA TGTGCCAGCATCCAGGTAGTTGGATACACTGAAGCTTTCTTT.